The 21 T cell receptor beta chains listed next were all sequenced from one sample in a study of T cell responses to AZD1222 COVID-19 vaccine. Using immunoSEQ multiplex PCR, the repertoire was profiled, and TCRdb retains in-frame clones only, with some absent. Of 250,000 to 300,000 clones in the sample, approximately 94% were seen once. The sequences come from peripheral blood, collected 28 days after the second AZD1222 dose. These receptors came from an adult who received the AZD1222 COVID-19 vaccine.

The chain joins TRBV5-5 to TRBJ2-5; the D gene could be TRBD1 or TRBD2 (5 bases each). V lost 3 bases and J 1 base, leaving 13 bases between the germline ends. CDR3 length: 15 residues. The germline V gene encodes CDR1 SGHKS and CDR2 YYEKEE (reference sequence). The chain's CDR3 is CASSSGRILQETQYF. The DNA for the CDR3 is TGTGCCAGCAGCTCGGGACGGATACTCCAAGAGACCCAGTACTTC.

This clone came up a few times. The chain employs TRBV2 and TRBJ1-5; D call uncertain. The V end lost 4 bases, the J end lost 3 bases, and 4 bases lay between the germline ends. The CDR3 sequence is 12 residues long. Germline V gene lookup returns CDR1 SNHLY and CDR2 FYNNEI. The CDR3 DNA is TGTGCCAGCAGTGTACTCAATCAGCCCCAGCATTTT. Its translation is CASSVLNQPQHF.

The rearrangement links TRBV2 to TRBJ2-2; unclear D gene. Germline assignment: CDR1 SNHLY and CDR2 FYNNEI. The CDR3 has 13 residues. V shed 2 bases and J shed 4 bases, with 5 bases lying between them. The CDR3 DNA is TGTGCCAGCAGTGAAACTCTCACCGGGGAGCTGTTTTTT. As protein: CASSETLTGELFF. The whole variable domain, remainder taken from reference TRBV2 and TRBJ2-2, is EPEVTQTPSHQVTQMGQEVILRCVPISNHLYFYWYRQILGQKVEFLVSFYNNEISEKSEIFDDQFSVERPDGSNFTLKIRSTKLEDSAMYFCASSETLTGELFFGEGSRLTVL.

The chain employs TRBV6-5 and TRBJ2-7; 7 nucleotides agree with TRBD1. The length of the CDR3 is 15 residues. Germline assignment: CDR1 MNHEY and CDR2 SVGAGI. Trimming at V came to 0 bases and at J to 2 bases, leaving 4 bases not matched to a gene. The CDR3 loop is CASSYSRDSTYEQYF. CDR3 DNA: TGTGCCAGCAGTTACTCGAGGGACAGTACCTACGAGCAGTACTTC.

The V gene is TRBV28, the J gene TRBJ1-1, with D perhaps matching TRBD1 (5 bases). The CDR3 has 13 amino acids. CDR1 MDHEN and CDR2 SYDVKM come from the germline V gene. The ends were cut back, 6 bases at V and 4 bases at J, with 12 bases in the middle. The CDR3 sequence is CASRLPGGTEAFF. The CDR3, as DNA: TGTGCCAGCAGACTCCCGGGGGGCACTGAAGCTTTCTTT. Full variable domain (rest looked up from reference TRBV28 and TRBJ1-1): DVKVTQSSRYLVKRTGEKVFLECVQDMDHENMFWYRQDPGLGLRLIYFSYDVKMKEKGDIPEGYSVSREKKERFSLILESASTNQTSMYLCASRLPGGTEAFFGQGTRLTVV.

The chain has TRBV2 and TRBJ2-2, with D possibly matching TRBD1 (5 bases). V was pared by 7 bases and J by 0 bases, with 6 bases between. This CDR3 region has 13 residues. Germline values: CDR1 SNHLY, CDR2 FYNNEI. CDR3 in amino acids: CASTTANTGELFF. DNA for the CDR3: TGTGCCAGCACGACAGCGAACACCGGGGAGCTGTTTTTT. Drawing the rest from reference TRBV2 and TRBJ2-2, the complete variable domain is EPEVTQTPSHQVTQMGQEVILRCVPISNHLYFYWYRQILGQKVEFLVSFYNNEISEKSEIFDDQFSVERPDGSNFTLKIRSTKLEDSAMYFCASTTANTGELFFGEGSRLTVL.

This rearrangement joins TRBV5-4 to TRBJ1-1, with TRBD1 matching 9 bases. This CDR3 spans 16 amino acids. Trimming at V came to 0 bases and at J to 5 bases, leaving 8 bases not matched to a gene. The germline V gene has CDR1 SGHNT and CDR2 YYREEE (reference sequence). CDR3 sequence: CASSLVDRGAGTEAFF. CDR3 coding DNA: TGTGCCAGCAGCTTGGTGGACAGGGGCGCGGGAACTGAAGCTTTCTTT. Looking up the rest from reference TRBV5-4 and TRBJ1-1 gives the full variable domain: ETGVTQSPTHLIKTRGQQVTLRCSSQSGHNTVSWYQQALGQGPQFIFQYYREEENGRGNFPPRFSGLQFPNYSSELNVNALELDDSALYLCASSLVDRGAGTEAFFGQGTRLTVV.

The CDR3 sequence is CASSLSPGLNSPLHF. As DNA, the CDR3 is TGTGCCAGCAGCCTATCTCCGGGACTGAATTCACCCCTCCACTTT. This chain connects TRBV5-5 to TRBJ1-6, with a tentative D call TRBD1 (5 bases). Germline V gene data show CDR1 as SGHKS and CDR2 as YYEKEE (reference sequence). Trimming removed 4 bases at V and 7 bases at J, with 15 bases between. CDR3 length equals 15 residues.

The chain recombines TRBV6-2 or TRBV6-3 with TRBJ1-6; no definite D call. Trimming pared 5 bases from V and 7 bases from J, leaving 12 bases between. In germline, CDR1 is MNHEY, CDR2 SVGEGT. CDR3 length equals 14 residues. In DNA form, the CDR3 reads TGTGCCAGCAGTAGGTCCCAGGCGAATTCACCCCTCCACTTT. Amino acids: CASSRSQANSPLHF.

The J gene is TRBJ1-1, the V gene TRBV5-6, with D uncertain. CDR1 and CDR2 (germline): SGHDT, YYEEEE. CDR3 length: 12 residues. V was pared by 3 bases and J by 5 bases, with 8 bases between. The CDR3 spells CASSYQRTEAFF. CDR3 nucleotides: TGTGCCAGCAGCTACCAAAGGACTGAAGCTTTCTTT.

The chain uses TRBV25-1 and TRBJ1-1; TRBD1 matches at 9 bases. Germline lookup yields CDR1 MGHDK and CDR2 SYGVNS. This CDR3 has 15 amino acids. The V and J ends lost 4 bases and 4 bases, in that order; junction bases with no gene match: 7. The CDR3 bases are TGTGCCAGCAGTGGGGGACAGGGTCGGAGCACTGAAGCTTTCTTT. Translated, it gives CASSGGQGRSTEAFF.

CDR3 sequence (DNA): TGTGCCAGCAGCTGGGAAGGTAGCGGGAGGCGGACAGATACGCAGTATTTT. As protein: CASSWEGSGRRTDTQYF. The chain is built from TRBV5-4 and TRBJ2-3, with 10 bases fitting TRBD2. Germline V gene lookup returns CDR1 SGHNT and CDR2 YYREEE (reference sequence). Trimming took 3 bases from V and 3 from J; bases not matched to a gene: 10. The CDR3 has 17 amino acids.

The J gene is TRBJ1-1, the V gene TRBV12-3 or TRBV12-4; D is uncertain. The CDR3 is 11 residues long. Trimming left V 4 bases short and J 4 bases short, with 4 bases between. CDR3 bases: TGTGCCAGCAGTTCCCTCACTGAAGCTTTCTTT. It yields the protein CASSSLTEAFF.

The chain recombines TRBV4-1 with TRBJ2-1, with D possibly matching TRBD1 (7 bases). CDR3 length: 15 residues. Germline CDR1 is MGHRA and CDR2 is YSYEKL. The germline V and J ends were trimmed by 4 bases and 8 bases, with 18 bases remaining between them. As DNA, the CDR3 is TGCGCCAGCAGCCCCGGCGGAGGGGGCCGGGATGAGCAGTTCTTC. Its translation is CASSPGGGGRDEQFF.

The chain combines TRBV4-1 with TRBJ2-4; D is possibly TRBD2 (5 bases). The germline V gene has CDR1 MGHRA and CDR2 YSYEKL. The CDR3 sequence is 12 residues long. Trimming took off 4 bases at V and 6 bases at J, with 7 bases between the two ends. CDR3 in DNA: TGCGCCAGCAGCCCCCGGGGAAACATTCAGTACTTC. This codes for CASSPRGNIQYF.

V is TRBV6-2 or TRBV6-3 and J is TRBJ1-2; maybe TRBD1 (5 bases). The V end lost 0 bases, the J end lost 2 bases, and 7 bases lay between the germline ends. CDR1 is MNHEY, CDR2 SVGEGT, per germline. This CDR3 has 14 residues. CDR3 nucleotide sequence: TGTGCCAGCAGTTACTCCACAGGCAACTATGGCTACACCTTC. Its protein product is CASSYSTGNYGYTF.

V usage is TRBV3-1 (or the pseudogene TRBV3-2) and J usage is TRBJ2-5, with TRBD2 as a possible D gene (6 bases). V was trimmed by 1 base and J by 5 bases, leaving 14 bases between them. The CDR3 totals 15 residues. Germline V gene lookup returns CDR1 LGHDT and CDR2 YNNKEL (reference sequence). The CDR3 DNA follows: TGTGCCAGCAGCCAAGGTTTCACGGAGGGGGAGACCCAGTACTTC. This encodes CASSQGFTEGETQYF.

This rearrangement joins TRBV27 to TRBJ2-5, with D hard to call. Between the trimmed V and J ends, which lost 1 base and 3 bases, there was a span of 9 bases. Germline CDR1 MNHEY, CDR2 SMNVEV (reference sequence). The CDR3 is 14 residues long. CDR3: CASSLFGTKETQYF. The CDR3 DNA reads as TGTGCCAGCAGTTTATTCGGAACGAAAGAGACCCAGTACTTC.

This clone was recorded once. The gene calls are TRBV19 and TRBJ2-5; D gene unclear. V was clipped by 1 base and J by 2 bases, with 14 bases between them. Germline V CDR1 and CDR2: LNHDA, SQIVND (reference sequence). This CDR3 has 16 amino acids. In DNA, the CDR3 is TGTGCCAGTAGTATAGTGGGCAGAGGTGGTCAAGAGACCCAGTACTTC. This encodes CASSIVGRGGQETQYF.

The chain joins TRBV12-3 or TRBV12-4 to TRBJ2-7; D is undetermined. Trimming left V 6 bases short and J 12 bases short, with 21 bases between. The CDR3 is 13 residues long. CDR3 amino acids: CASSPSIDHPSYF. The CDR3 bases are TGTGCCAGCAGCCCCTCGATTGACCACCCCTCGTACTTC.

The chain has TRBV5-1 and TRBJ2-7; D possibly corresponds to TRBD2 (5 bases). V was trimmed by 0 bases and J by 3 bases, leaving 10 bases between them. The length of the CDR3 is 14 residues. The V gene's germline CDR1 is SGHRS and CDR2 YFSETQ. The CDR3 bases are TGCGCCAGCAGCTTGGGGCTAGCAGTCTACGAGCAGTACTTC. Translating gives CASSLGLAVYEQYF.